These T cell receptor beta chains were read from a single sample in a study of cytomegalovirus exposure and HLA in healthy donors. Profiled with immunoSEQ multiplex PCR; TCRdb holds only in-frame clones, not every one. Among 130,000 to 150,000 clones listed, 75% to 80% were seen once. Sequencing was done on a sample of PBMCs. The source of these receptors is a woman between 18 and 29 years old in good health and CMV-seropositive. The CDR3 runs from the conserved cysteine through the conserved F or W. The D gene is left open where the match is weak. Part of the rows lack a size; the others show once, few, many or a class for expanded clones.

d_call: -; clone_size: once; v_call: TRBV5-1; j_call: TRBJ1-1; cdr3_aa: CASSGRMNTEAFF; cdr3_nt: TGCGCTTCCAGCGGTCGGATGAACACTGAAGCTTTCTTT
d_call: -; clone_size: -; v_call: TRBV10-3; j_call: TRBJ1-6; cdr3_aa: CAISGREENSPLHF; cdr3_nt: TGTGCCATCAGTGGAAGGGAGGAGAATTCACCCCTCCACTTT
d_call: -; clone_size: few; v_call: TRBV5-1; j_call: TRBJ2-3; cdr3_aa: CASSLETATDTQYF; cdr3_nt: TGCGCCAGCAGCTTGGAAACAGCCACAGATACGCAGTATTTT
d_call: -; clone_size: -; v_call: TRBV2; j_call: TRBJ1-1; cdr3_aa: CASTGFAPNTEAFF; cdr3_nt: TGTGCCAGCACCGGGTTTGCTCCGAACACTGAAGCTTTCTTT
d_call: -; clone_size: -; v_call: TRBV4-1; j_call: TRBJ1-2; cdr3_aa: CASSQDRNYGYTF; cdr3_nt: TGCGCCAGCAGCCAAGACAGGAACTATGGCTACACCTTC
d_call: -; clone_size: -; v_call: TRBV6-4; j_call: TRBJ1-6; cdr3_aa: CASSALQGPNSPLHF; cdr3_nt: TGTGCCAGCAGTGCACTACAGGGTCCTAATTCACCCCTCCACTTT
d_call: -; clone_size: -; v_call: TRBV9; j_call: TRBJ2-5; cdr3_aa: CASSVGWSRGEETQYF; cdr3_nt: TGTGCCAGCAGCGTAGGTTGGAGCAGGGGGGAAGAGACCCAGTACTTC
d_call: -; clone_size: -; v_call: TRBV7-8; j_call: TRBJ1-1; cdr3_aa: CASSPPSPGTEAFF; cdr3_nt: TGTGCCAGCAGCCCCCCGAGTCCTGGCACTGAAGCTTTCTTT
d_call: -; clone_size: once; v_call: TRBV6-5; j_call: TRBJ1-5; cdr3_aa: CASSHDSDQPQHF; cdr3_nt: TGTGCCAGCAGTCATGACAGTGATCAGCCCCAGCATTTT
d_call: -; clone_size: -; v_call: TRBV6-6; j_call: TRBJ1-2; cdr3_aa: CASSAPSYGYTF; cdr3_nt: TGTGCCAGCTCGGCCCCTAGCTATGGCTACACCTTC
d_call: -; clone_size: -; v_call: TRBV28; j_call: TRBJ1-1; cdr3_aa: CAIAAGVATEAFF; cdr3_nt: TGTGCCATCGCCGCAGGGGTTGCCACTGAAGCTTTCTTT
d_call: -; clone_size: -; v_call: TRBV9; j_call: TRBJ1-2; cdr3_aa: CASSTGLLANYGYTF; cdr3_nt: TGTGCCAGCAGCACGGGACTTTTAGCTAACTATGGCTACACCTTC
d_call: -; clone_size: -; v_call: TRBV6-1; j_call: TRBJ1-2; cdr3_aa: CASSETEYGYTF; cdr3_nt: TGTGCCAGCAGTGAAACCGAGTATGGCTACACCTTC
d_call: -; clone_size: -; v_call: TRBV29-1; j_call: TRBJ1-2; cdr3_aa: CSVVDKISLVGGYTF; cdr3_nt: TGCAGCGTAGTAGACAAGATCTCGTTGGTGGGTGGCTACACCTTC
d_call: TRBD2; clone_size: -; v_call: TRBV5-1; j_call: TRBJ2-1; cdr3_aa: CASSLGGWRGVYNEQFF; cdr3_nt: TGCGCCAGCAGCTTGGGGGGGTGGCGGGGGGTCTACAATGAGCAGTTCTTC
d_call: -; clone_size: few; v_call: TRBV28; j_call: TRBJ2-5; cdr3_aa: CASSRPGVHEETQYF; cdr3_nt: TGTGCCAGCAGCAGACCGGGGGTACACGAAGAGACCCAGTACTTC
d_call: TRBD1; clone_size: -; v_call: TRBV6-5; j_call: TRBJ2-1; cdr3_aa: CASRIDRGNYNEQFF; cdr3_nt: TGTGCCAGCAGGATCGACAGGGGCAATTACAATGAGCAGTTCTTC
d_call: -; clone_size: -; v_call: TRBV5-1; j_call: TRBJ1-2; cdr3_aa: CASSLQGDYGYTF; cdr3_nt: TGCGCCAGCAGCTTGCAGGGTGATTACGGCTACACCTTC
d_call: -; clone_size: -; v_call: TRBV7-2; j_call: TRBJ2-2; cdr3_aa: CASSLGTNTGELFF; cdr3_nt: TGTGCCAGCAGCTTAGGGACAAACACCGGGGAGCTGTTTTTT
d_call: TRBD1; clone_size: -; v_call: TRBV29-1; j_call: TRBJ2-2; cdr3_aa: CSVRTGTGELFF; cdr3_nt: TGCAGCGTTAGGACAGGCACCGGGGAGCTGTTTTTT
d_call: TRBD2; clone_size: -; v_call: TRBV15; j_call: TRBJ2-5; cdr3_aa: CATSRDVLAGFSETQYF; cdr3_nt: TGTGCCACCAGCAGAGATGTACTAGCGGGGTTTTCGGAGACCCAGTACTTC
d_call: TRBD1; clone_size: -; v_call: TRBV19; j_call: TRBJ1-5; cdr3_aa: CASSTDRVSNQPQHF; cdr3_nt: TGTGCCAGTAGTACGGACAGGGTGAGCAATCAGCCCCAGCATTTT
d_call: -; clone_size: few; v_call: TRBV11-3; j_call: TRBJ2-7; cdr3_aa: CASSTRGAGNEQYF; cdr3_nt: TGTGCCAGCAGCACTAGGGGTGCGGGGAACGAGCAGTACTTC
d_call: TRBD1; clone_size: -; v_call: TRBV11-2; j_call: TRBJ2-5; cdr3_aa: CASSWGTGIFSETQYF; cdr3_nt: TGTGCCAGCAGCTGGGGGACAGGGATTTTTTCGGAGACCCAGTACTTC
d_call: -; clone_size: -; v_call: TRBV7-6; j_call: TRBJ2-2; cdr3_aa: CASRGTTTGELFF; cdr3_nt: TGTGCCAGCAGGGGGACAACCACCGGGGAGCTGTTTTTT
d_call: TRBD1; clone_size: once; v_call: TRBV5-4; j_call: TRBJ2-6; cdr3_aa: CARSGDRNFSGANVLTF; cdr3_nt: TGTGCCCGCTCTGGGGACAGGAATTTCTCTGGGGCCAACGTCCTGACTTTC
d_call: -; clone_size: -; v_call: TRBV4-3; j_call: TRBJ1-6; cdr3_aa: CASSQTGANSPLHF; cdr3_nt: TGCGCCAGCAGCCAGACAGGAGCCAATTCACCCCTCCACTTT
d_call: TRBD2; clone_size: -; v_call: TRBV6-1; j_call: TRBJ2-3; cdr3_aa: CASSGLAGGPDTQYF; cdr3_nt: TGTGCCAGCAGCGGACTAGCGGGGGGGCCGGATACGCAGTATTTT
d_call: -; clone_size: -; v_call: TRBV30; j_call: TRBJ2-1; cdr3_aa: CAWSPSYNEQFF; cdr3_nt: TGTGCCTGGAGTCCCAGTTACAATGAGCAGTTCTTC
d_call: TRBD1; clone_size: -; v_call: TRBV5-4; j_call: TRBJ1-5; cdr3_aa: CASSSDRGDQPQHF; cdr3_nt: TGTGCCAGCAGCTCTGACAGGGGAGATCAGCCCCAGCATTTT
d_call: -; clone_size: -; v_call: TRBV21-1; j_call: TRBJ2-3; cdr3_aa: CASSKTCGFNTDTQYF; cdr3_nt: TGTGCCAGCAGCAAAACGTGCGGGTTTAACACAGATACGCAGTATTTT
d_call: TRBD1; clone_size: -; v_call: TRBV7-7; j_call: TRBJ2-2; cdr3_aa: CASSPGTVGVGELFF; cdr3_nt: TGTGCCAGCAGCCCCGGGACAGTTGGGGTAGGGGAGCTGTTTTTT
d_call: -; clone_size: once; v_call: TRBV14; j_call: TRBJ2-2; cdr3_aa: CASSQFLVGAGELFF; cdr3_nt: TGTGCCAGCAGCCAATTTCTTGTCGGGGCCGGGGAGCTGTTTTTT
d_call: -; clone_size: -; v_call: TRBV5-4; j_call: TRBJ1-6; cdr3_aa: CASSLVFNSPLHF; cdr3_nt: TGTGCCAGCAGCTTGGTATTTAATTCACCCCTCCACTTT
d_call: -; clone_size: once; v_call: TRBV10-3; j_call: TRBJ1-5; cdr3_aa: CAISGAEYQPQHF; cdr3_nt: TGTGCCATCAGTGGGGCAGAATATCAGCCCCAGCATTTT
d_call: TRBD2; clone_size: once; v_call: TRBV5-1; j_call: TRBJ2-3; cdr3_aa: CASSSETGLAADTQYF; cdr3_nt: TGCGCCAGCAGCTCTGAGACAGGACTAGCGGCAGATACGCAGTATTTT
d_call: -; clone_size: -; v_call: TRBV5-1; j_call: TRBJ1-4; cdr3_aa: CASSLGEKLFF; cdr3_nt: TGCGCCAGCAGCCTCGGTGAAAAACTGTTTTTT
d_call: TRBD1; clone_size: -; v_call: TRBV6-4; j_call: TRBJ1-1; cdr3_aa: CASSDGQGVGTEAFF; cdr3_nt: TGTGCCAGCAGTGATGGACAGGGGGTAGGCACTGAAGCTTTCTTT
d_call: TRBD1; clone_size: -; v_call: TRBV6-1; j_call: TRBJ1-1; cdr3_aa: CASSETGVGEAFF; cdr3_nt: TGTGCCAGCAGCGAAACAGGGGTCGGTGAAGCTTTCTTT
d_call: TRBD2; clone_size: -; v_call: TRBV5-8; j_call: TRBJ2-1; cdr3_aa: CASSLEGLAGVREQFF; cdr3_nt: TGTGCCAGCAGCTTGGAGGGACTAGCGGGGGTTAGGGAGCAGTTCTTC
d_call: -; clone_size: -; v_call: TRBV18; j_call: TRBJ2-2; cdr3_aa: CASSPLLVPSNTGELFF; cdr3_nt: TGTGCCAGCTCACCTCTACTTGTCCCTTCTAACACCGGGGAGCTGTTTTTT
d_call: TRBD1; clone_size: -; v_call: TRBV5-8; j_call: TRBJ1-5; cdr3_aa: CASSLGTGVYNQPQHF; cdr3_nt: TGTGCCAGCAGCTTGGGGACAGGGGTGTACAATCAGCCCCAGCATTTT
d_call: -; clone_size: -; v_call: TRBV15; j_call: TRBJ2-2; cdr3_aa: CATSRETGGGSGELFF; cdr3_nt: TGTGCCACCAGCAGAGAAACAGGGGGGGGCTCGGGGGAGCTGTTTTTT
d_call: TRBD1; clone_size: once; v_call: TRBV4-1; j_call: TRBJ1-2; cdr3_aa: CASSLRDRDSSYGYTF; cdr3_nt: TGCGCCAGCAGCCTCAGAGACCGGGACAGCTCCTATGGCTACACCTTC
d_call: TRBD1; clone_size: -; v_call: TRBV19; j_call: TRBJ1-5; cdr3_aa: CASSKDRATNQPQHF; cdr3_nt: TGTGCCAGTAGTAAGGACAGGGCTACTAATCAGCCCCAGCATTTT